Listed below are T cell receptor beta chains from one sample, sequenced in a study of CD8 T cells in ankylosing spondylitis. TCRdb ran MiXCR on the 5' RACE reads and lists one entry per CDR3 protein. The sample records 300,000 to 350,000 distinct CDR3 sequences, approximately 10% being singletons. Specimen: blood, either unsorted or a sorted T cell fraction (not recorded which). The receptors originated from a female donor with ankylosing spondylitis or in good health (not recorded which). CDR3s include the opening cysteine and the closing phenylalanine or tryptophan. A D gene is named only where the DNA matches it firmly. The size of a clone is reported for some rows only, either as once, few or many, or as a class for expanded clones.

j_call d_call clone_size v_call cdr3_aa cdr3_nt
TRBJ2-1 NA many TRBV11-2 CASSLDGGIPYNEQFF TGTGCCAGCAGCTTAGATGGCGGGATTCCTTACAATGAGCAGTTCTTC
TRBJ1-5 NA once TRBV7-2 CASSLSRGKGDQPQHF TGTGCCAGCAGCTTAAGTCGGGGGAAAGGGGATCAGCCCCAGCATTTT
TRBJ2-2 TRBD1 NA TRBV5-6 CASSLAGTGVSTGELFF TGTGCCAGCAGCTTGGCCGGGACAGGGGTTTCCACCGGGGAGCTGTTTTTT
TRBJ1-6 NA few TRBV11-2 CASSLSGVNNSPLHF TGTGCCAGCAGCTTGTCGGGAGTCAATAATTCACCCCTCCACTTT
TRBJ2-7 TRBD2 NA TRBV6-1 CASSRLGVAGESEQYF TGTGCCAGCAGTCGCCTCGGGGTAGCGGGAGAAAGCGAGCAGTACTTC
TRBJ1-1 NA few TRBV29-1 CSVEEGLGEAFF TGCAGCGTTGAAGAGGGATTAGGTGAAGCTTTCTTT
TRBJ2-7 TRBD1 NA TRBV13 CASSTGDRSSYEQYF TGTGCCAGCAGCACCGGGGACAGGAGCTCCTACGAGCAGTACTTC
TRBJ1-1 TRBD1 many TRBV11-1 CASSLSWTGLVKSNTEAFF TGTGCCAGCAGCTTGTCCTGGACAGGGCTGGTGAAATCGAACACTGAAGCTTTCTTT
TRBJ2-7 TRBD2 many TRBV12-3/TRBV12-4 CASSLSPGLAGYEQYF TGTGCCAGCAGTTTAAGTCCGGGACTAGCCGGGTACGAGCAGTACTTC
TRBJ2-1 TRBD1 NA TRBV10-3 CAISKGTGGDEQFF TGTGCCATCAGTAAAGGGACAGGGGGAGATGAGCAGTTCTTC
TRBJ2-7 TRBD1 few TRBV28 CASKRTGGSYEQYF TGTGCCAGCAAGAGGACAGGGGGCTCCTACGAGCAGTACTTC
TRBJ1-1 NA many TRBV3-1 CASTGSRQNTEAFF TGTGCCAGCACAGGTTCGCGACAGAACACTGAAGCTTTCTTT
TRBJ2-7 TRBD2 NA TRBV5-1 CASSPSTQRDPYEQYF TGCGCCAGCAGCCCCTCGACCCAGCGGGATCCCTACGAGCAGTACTTC
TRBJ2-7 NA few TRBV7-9 CASSLEGIPKGEQYF TGTGCCAGCAGCTTAGAAGGGATCCCAAAAGGGGAGCAGTACTTC
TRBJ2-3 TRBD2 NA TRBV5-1 CASSLALAGTKKDTQYF TGCGCCAGCAGCCTAGCCCTAGCGGGTACAAAAAAAGATACGCAGTATTTT
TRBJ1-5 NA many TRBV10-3 CAISERTDQPQHF TGTGCCATCAGTGAGCGGACGGACCAGCCCCAGCATTTT
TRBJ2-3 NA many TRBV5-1 CASSLDPGNVSQYF TGCGCCAGCAGCTTGGATCCAGGGAATGTCTCGCAGTATTTT
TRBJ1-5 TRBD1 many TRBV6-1 CASSWGTGWNQPQHF TGTGCCAGCTCCTGGGGGACAGGGTGGAATCAGCCCCAGCATTTT
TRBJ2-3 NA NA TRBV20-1 CSARDSVRDTQYF TGCAGTGCTAGAGATAGTGTCAGAGATACGCAGTATTTT
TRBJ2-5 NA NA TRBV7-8 CASTRRLGMTQETQYF TGTGCCAGCACCCGTAGACTAGGAATGACACAAGAGACCCAGTACTTC
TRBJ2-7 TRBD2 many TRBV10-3 CAISTSGGYEQYF TGTGCCATCTCCACTAGCGGGGGGTACGAGCAGTACTTC
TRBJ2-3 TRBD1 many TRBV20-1 CSARSRQGVTDTQYF TGCAGTGCTAGGTCCCGGCAGGGGGTAACAGATACGCAGTATTTT
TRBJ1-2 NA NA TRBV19 CASTSGMGPGGYTF TGTGCCAGTACCTCAGGGATGGGGCCGGGTGGCTACACCTTC
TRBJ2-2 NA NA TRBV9 CASSVFGGNTGELLF TGTGCCAGCAGCGTGTTTGGGGGCAATACCGGGGAGCTGCTTTTT
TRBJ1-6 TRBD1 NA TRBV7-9 CASSFGTGASPLHF TGTGCCAGCAGCTTCGGGACAGGGGCTTCACCCCTCCACTTT
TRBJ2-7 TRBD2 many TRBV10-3 CAISEGTSVGEQYF TGTGCCATCAGTGAAGGGACTAGCGTAGGGGAGCAGTACTTC
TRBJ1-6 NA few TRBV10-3 CAISDGGSPLHF TGTGCCATCAGTGACGGGGGTTCACCCCTCCACTTT
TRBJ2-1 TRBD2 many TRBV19 CASSISRGGGNEQFF TGTGCCAGTAGTATTTCGCGGGGGGGCGGCAATGAGCAGTTCTTC
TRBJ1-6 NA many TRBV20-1 CSAGEGRSYNSPLHF TGCAGTGCTGGGGAGGGGCGATCCTATAATTCACCCCTCCACTTT
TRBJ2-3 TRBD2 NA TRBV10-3 CDISTAGSTDTRYF TGTGACATCAGTACAGCGGGGAGCACAGATACGCGGTATTTT
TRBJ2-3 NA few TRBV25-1 CASANGDTQYF TGTGCCAGCGCAAATGGGGATACGCAGTATTTT
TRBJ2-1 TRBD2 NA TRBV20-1 CSASLPLAGGGINEQFF TGCAGTGCTAGTTTGCCGCTAGCGGGGGGGGGAATCAATGAGCAGTTCTTC
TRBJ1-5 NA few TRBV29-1 CSVGQNSNQPQHF TGCAGCGTTGGACAGAATAGCAATCAGCCCCAGCATTTT
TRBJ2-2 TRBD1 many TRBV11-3 CASSPGQGGTGELFF TGTGCCAGCAGCCCGGGACAGGGAGGCACCGGGGAGCTGTTTTTT
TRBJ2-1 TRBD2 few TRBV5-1 CASSPSGSIGNEQFF TGCGCCAGCTCACCCAGCGGGAGCATAGGCAATGAGCAGTTCTTC
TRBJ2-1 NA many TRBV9 CASTPGMNYNEQFF TGTGCCAGCACCCCTGGTATGAATTACAATGAGCAGTTCTTC
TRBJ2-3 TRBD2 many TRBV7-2 CAGQAGSGTDTQYF TGTGCCGGCCAAGCGGGAAGTGGCACAGATACGCAGTATTTT
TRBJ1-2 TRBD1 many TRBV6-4 CASSDTGTANYGYTF TGTGCCAGCAGTGACACCGGGACAGCTAACTATGGCTACACCTTC
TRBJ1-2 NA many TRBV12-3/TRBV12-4 CASSLSRGGGYTF TGTGCCAGCAGTTTAAGTAGGGGTGGAGGCTACACCTTC
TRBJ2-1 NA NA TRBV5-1 CASSFGIRPYNEQFF TGCGCCAGCAGCTTCGGGATTCGCCCATACAATGAGCAGTTCTTC
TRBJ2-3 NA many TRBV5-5 CASSPGASDTDTQYF TGTGCCAGCAGCCCCGGGGCTTCGGACACAGATACGCAGTATTTT
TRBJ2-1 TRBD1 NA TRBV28 CASSQTGGAFDEQFF TGTGCCAGCAGCCAGACAGGGGGCGCTTTCGATGAGCAGTTCTTC
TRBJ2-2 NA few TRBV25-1 CASSGPNTGELFF TGTGCCAGCAGTGGGCCGAACACCGGGGAGCTGTTTTTT
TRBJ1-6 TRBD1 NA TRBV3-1 CASKPRDRYNSPLHF TGTGCCAGCAAGCCAAGGGACAGATATAATTCACCCCTCCACTTT
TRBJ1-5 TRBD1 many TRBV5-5 CASSFDRGALIGPQHF TGTGCCAGCAGCTTTGACAGGGGCGCTCTCATTGGGCCCCAGCATTTT
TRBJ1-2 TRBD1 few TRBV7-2 CASSPLVTGKYGYTF TGTGCCAGCAGCCCATTGGTGACAGGGAAGTATGGCTACACCTTC
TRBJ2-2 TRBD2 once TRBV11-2 CASSPVRGTSFSTRELFF TGTGCCAGCAGCCCCGTTAGGGGGACTAGTTTCTCAACCCGGGAGCTGTTTTTT
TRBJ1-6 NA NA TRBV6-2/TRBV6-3 CASILSGSSYNSPLHF TGTGCCAGCATACTGTCGGGGAGCTCCTATAATTCACCCCTCCACTTT
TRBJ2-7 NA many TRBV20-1 CSARTGVGVSEQYF TGCAGTGCTAGGACCGGGGTCGGGGTGAGTGAGCAGTACTTC
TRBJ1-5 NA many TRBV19 CASSIGRRLQSVLQPQHF TGTGCCAGTAGTATAGGACGGCGGCTCCAGAGTGTCCTACAGCCCCAGCATTTT
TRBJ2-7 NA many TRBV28 CASSNGQSSYEQYF TGTGCCAGCAGCAACGGACAGTCCTCCTACGAGCAGTACTTC
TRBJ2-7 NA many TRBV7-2 CASSLARAGTSYEQYF TGTGCCAGCAGCTTAGCCCGAGCGGGTACATCCTACGAGCAGTACTTC
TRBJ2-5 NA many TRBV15 CATSRGNQETQYF TGTGCCACCAGCAGAGGAAACCAAGAGACCCAGTACTTC
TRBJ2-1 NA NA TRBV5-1 CASSSLFRGQVLNEQFF TGCGCCAGCAGCTCCCTATTCCGGGGGCAGGTATTGAATGAGCAGTTCTTC
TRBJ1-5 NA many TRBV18 CASSPELSNQPQHF TGTGCCAGCTCACCCGAACTTAGCAATCAGCCCCAGCATTTT
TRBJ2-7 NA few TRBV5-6 CASSVDINSYEQYF TGTGCCAGCAGCGTGGACATAAACTCCTACGAGCAGTACTTC
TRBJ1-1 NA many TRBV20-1 CSASITVNTEAFF TGCAGTGCTAGTATTACGGTGAACACTGAAGCTTTCTTT
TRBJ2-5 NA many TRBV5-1 CASSSRGQETQYF TGCGCCAGCAGCTCCCGGGGCCAAGAGACCCAGTACTTC
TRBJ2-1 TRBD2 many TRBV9 CASSVDVAGGPVNEQFF TGTGCCAGCAGCGTTGACGTAGCGGGGGGGCCGGTCAATGAGCAGTTCTTC
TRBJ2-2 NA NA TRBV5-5 CASSFRAEDGELFF TGTGCCAGCAGCTTCAGGGCGGAGGACGGGGAGCTGTTTTTT